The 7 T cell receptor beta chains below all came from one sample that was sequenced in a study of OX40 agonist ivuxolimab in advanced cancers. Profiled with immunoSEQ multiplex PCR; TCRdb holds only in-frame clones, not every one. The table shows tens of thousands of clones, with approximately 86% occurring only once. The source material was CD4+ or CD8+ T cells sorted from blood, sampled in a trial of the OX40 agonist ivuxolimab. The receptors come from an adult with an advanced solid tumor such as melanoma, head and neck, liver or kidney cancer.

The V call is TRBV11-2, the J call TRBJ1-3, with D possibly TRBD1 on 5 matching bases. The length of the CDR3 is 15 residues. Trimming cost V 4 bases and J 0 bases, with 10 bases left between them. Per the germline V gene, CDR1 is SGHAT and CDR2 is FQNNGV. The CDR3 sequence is CASSWDGSSGNTIYF. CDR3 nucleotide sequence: TGTGCCAGCAGCTGGGACGGCAGCTCTGGAAACACCATATATTTT.

CDR3 in amino acids: CASSPSEGAYSYEQYV. The CDR3 nucleotides are TGTGCCAGCAGCCCCTCGGAGGGGGCCTACTCCTACGAGCAGTACGTC. The chain has TRBV7-9 and TRBJ2-7, with D perhaps matching TRBD1 (7 bases). Germline CDR1 and CDR2: SEHNR and FQNEAQ (reference sequence). This CDR3 spans 16 amino acids. V was shortened by 5 bases and J by 0 bases, with 17 bases between the two germline ends.

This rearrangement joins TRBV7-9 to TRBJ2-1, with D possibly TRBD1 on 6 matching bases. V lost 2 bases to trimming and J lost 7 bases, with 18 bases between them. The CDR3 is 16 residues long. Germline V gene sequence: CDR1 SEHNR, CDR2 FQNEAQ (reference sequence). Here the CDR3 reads CASSLSTGGNFNEQFF. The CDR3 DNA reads TGTGCCAGCAGCTTATCGACAGGAGGAAATTTTAATGAGCAGTTCTTC.

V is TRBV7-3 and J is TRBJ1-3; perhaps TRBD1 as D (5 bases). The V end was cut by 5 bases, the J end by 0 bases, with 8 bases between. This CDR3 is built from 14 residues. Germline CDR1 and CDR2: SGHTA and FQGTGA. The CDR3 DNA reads TGTGCCAGCAGCCAGGGAGGCTCTGGAAACACCATATATTTT. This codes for CASSQGGSGNTIYF.

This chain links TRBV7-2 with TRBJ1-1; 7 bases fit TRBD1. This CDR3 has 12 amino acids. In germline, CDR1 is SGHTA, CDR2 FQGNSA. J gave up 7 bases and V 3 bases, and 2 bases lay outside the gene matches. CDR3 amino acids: CASSFHRGEAFF. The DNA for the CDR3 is TGTGCCAGCAGCTTTCACAGGGGTGAAGCTTTCTTT.

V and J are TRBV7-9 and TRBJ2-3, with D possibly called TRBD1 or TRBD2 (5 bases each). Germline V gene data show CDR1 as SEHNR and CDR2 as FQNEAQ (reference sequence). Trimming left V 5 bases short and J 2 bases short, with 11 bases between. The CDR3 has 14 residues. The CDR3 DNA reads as TGTGCCAGCAGCCCCCCCGGGACCACAGATACGCAGTATTTT. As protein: CASSPPGTTDTQYF.

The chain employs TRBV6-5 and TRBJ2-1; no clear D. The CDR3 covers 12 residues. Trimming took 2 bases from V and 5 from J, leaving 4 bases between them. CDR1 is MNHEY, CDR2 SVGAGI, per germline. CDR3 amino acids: CASSYDDNEQFF. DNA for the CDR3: TGTGCCAGCAGTTACGATGACAATGAGCAGTTCTTC.